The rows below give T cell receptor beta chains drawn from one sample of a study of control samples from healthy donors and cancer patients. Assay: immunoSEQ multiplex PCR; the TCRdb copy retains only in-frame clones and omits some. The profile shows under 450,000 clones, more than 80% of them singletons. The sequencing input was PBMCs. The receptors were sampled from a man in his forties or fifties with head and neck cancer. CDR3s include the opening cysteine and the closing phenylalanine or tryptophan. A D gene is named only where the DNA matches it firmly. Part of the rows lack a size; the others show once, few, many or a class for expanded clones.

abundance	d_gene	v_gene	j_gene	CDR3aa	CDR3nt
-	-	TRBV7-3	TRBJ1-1	CASSTMLNTEAFF	TGTGCCAGCAGCACTATGTTGAACACTGAAGCTTTCTTT
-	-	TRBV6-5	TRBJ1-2	CASSYAMDGGASYTF	TGTGCCAGCAGTTATGCCATGGACGGCGGAGCGAGCTACACCTTC
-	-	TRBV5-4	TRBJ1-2	CASSLELANYGYTF	TGTGCCAGCAGCTTGGAATTAGCTAACTATGGCTACACCTTC
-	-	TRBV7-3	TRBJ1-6	CASSLDSSYNSPLHF	TGTGCCAGCAGCTTGGACAGCTCCTATAATTCACCCCTCCACTTT
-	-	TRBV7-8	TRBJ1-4	CASTNLATNEKLFF	TGTGCCAGTACCAACCTAGCAACTAATGAAAAACTGTTTTTT
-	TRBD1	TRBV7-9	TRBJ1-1	CASSFLTGRTEAFF	TGTGCCAGCAGCTTCTTGACAGGGCGAACTGAAGCTTTCTTT
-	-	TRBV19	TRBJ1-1	CASSPTGGMNTEAFF	TGTGCCAGTAGTCCGACAGGTGGAATGAATACTGAAGCTTTCTTT
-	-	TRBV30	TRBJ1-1	CAWRTGTIDGGNTEAFF	TGTGCCTGGAGAACCGGGACAATCGACGGAGGGAACACTGAAGCTTTCTTT
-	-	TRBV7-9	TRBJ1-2	CASSLEPRVGPGYTF	TGTGCCAGCAGCTTAGAGCCGAGGGTTGGGCCTGGCTACACCTTC
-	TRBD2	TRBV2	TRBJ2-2	CASTSGRAEGPAGELFF	TGTGCCAGTACTAGCGGGAGGGCCGAAGGTCCCGCCGGGGAGCTGTTTTTT
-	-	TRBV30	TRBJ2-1	CAWSELAGGLGEQFF	TGTGCCTGGAGTGAACTCGCGGGCGGGCTGGGTGAGCAGTTCTTC
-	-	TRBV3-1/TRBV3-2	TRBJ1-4	CASSQGTAATNEKLFF	TGTGCCAGCAGCCAAGGGACGGCCGCAACTAATGAAAAACTGTTTTTT
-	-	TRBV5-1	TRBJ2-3	CASGVQASTDTQYF	TGCGCCAGCGGCGTGCAGGCTAGCACAGATACGCAGTATTTT
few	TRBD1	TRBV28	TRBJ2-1	CASSSPWTGVLLRSSYNEQFF	TGTGCCAGCAGCTCACCATGGACAGGGGTCCTTTTACGGAGCTCCTACAATGAGCAGTTCTTC
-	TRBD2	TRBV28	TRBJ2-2	CASSLLAGGRDTGELFF	TGTGCCAGCAGTCTACTAGCGGGAGGGCGGGACACCGGGGAGCTGTTTTTT
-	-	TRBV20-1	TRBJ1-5	CSASWAEYSNQPQHF	TGCAGTGCTAGTTGGGCGGAGTATAGCAATCAGCCCCAGCATTTT
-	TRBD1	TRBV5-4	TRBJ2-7	CASSRRGTGINEQYF	TGTGCCAGCAGCCGGAGGGGGACAGGGATAAACGAGCAGTACTTC
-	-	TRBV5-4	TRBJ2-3	CASSAAWDTTDTQYF	TGTGCCAGCAGCGCTGCCTGGGACACCACAGATACGCAGTATTTT
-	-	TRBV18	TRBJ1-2	CASSPGGEGYTF	TGTGCCAGCTCACCAGGGGGCGAAGGCTACACCTTC
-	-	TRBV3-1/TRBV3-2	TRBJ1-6	CASSQGQENSPLHF	TGTGCCAGCAGCCAAGGACAGGAAAATTCACCCCTCCACTTT
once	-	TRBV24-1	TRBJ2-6	CATSDSSSGANVLTF	TGTGCCACTAGCGACAGCAGCTCTGGGGCCAACGTCCTGACTTTC
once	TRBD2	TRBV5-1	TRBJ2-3	CASSADSGSTDTQYF	TGCGCCAGCAGCGCTGATAGCGGGAGCACAGATACGCAGTATTTT
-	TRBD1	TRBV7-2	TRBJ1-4	CASSLFLGDRDGKLFF	TGTGCCAGCAGCTTATTCTTAGGGGACAGGGACGGGAAACTGTTTTTT
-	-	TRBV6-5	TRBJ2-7	CASSSDTGTYEQYF	TGTGCCAGCAGTTCCGACACGGGGACCTACGAGCAGTACTTC
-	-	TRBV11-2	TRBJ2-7	CASSFIGNRSLSGEQYF	TGTGCCAGCAGCTTTATAGGGAATCGGTCGTTAAGTGGCGAGCAGTACTTC
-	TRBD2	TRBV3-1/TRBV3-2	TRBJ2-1	CASSQGTSGTEEFF	TGTGCCAGCAGCCAAGGGACTAGCGGTACTGAGGAGTTCTTC
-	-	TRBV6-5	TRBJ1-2	CASSYAPNSVGYTF	TGTGCCAGCAGTTACGCACCAAATTCTGTAGGCTACACCTTC
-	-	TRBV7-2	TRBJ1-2	CAGSSGTARSLAF	TGTGCCGGCAGCTCAGGGACCGCCCGTAGTCTCGCCTTC
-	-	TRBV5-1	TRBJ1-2	CASSQTGTNYGYTF	TGCGCCAGCAGCCAGACAGGAACTAACTATGGCTACACCTTC
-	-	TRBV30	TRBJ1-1	CAWSGRGGEGTEAFF	TGTGCCTGGAGTGGTAGGGGAGGTGAGGGCACTGAAGCTTTCTTT
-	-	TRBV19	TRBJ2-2	CASTVREENTGELFF	TGTGCCAGTACCGTAAGGGAAGAGAACACCGGGGAGCTGTTTTTT
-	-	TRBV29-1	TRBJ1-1	CSVGGGETEAFF	TGCAGCGTGGGAGGGGGGGAGACTGAAGCTTTCTTT
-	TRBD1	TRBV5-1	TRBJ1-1	CASSLLTGGDTEAFF	TGCGCCAGCAGCTTGCTGACAGGGGGGGACACTGAAGCTTTCTTT
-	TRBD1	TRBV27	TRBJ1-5	CASSGPGGLHF	TGTGCCAGCAGTGGACCAGGGGGCCTGCATTTT
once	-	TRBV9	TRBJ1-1	CASSVVAGTEAFF	TGTGCCAGCAGCGTAGTGGCGGGTACTGAAGCTTTCTTT
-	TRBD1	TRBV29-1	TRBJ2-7	CSARQGGEQYF	TGCAGCGCCAGACAGGGGGGCGAGCAGTACTTC
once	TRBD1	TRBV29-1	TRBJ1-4	CSVEDLGQHEKLFF	TGCAGCGTTGAAGATTTGGGACAGCATGAAAAACTGTTTTTT
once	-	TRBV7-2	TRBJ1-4	CASSLRGLATNEKLFF	TGTGCCAGCAGCTTACGGGGATTGGCAACTAATGAAAAACTGTTTTTT
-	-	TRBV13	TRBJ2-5	CASSSRGGQAGGETQYF	TGTGCCAGCAGCTCCAGGGGGGGGCAGGCTGGCGGAGAGACCCAGTACTTC
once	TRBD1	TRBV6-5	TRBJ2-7	CASSRTGTSYEQYF	TGTGCCAGCAGCCGGACAGGGACATCCTACGAGCAGTACTTC
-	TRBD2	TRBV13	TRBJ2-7	CASSPRGLAGGYEQYF	TGTGCCAGCAGCCCACGGGGACTAGCGGGGGGCTACGAGCAGTACTTC
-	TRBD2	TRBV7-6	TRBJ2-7	CASSLLAAGGNSYEQYF	TGTGCCAGCAGCTTACTGGCAGCGGGAGGTAACTCCTACGAGCAGTACTTC
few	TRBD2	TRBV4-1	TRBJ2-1	CASSHPSLAGVFDEQFF	TGCGCCAGCAGCCACCCTTCTCTAGCGGGAGTCTTCGATGAGCAGTTCTTC
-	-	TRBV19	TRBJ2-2	CASMRWQGKDANTGELFF	TGTGCCAGTATGAGGTGGCAGGGGAAAGACGCGAACACCGGGGAGCTGTTTTTT
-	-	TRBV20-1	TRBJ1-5	CSASPEQGGNQPQHF	TGCAGTGCTAGTCCGGAACAGGGAGGAAATCAGCCCCAGCATTTT
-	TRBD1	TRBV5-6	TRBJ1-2	CASSPGQVLYGYTF	TGTGCCAGCAGCCCTGGACAGGTCCTCTATGGCTACACCTTC
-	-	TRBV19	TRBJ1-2	CASSIDRDGYGYTF	TGTGCCAGTAGTATAGACAGGGACGGCTATGGCTACACCTTC
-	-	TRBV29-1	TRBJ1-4	CSVEDRGGTRGKLFF	TGCAGCGTTGAAGATCGAGGGGGAACCCGGGGGAAGCTGTTTTTT
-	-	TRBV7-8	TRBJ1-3	CASSLRVGVGNTIYF	TGTGCCAGCAGCTTACGCGTGGGGGTTGGAAACACCATATATTTT
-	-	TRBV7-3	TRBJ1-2	CASSFGQNYGYTF	TGTGCCAGCAGCTTCGGACAAAACTATGGCTACACCTTC
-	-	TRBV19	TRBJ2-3	CASKPPPGPLSSSTDTQYF	TGTGCCAGTAAACCGCCCCCGGGCCCACTATCCTCTAGCACAGATACGCAGTATTTT
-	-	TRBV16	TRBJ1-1	CASSQTQGISEAFF	TGTGCCAGCAGCCAAACACAGGGTATCTCTGAAGCTTTCTTT
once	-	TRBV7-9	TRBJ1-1	CASSLGLFDGTEAFF	TGTGCCAGCAGCTTAGGGCTTTTTGACGGCACTGAAGCTTTCTTT
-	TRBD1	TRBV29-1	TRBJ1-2	CSGTDRGAYGYTF	TGCAGCGGAACCGACAGGGGAGCCTATGGCTACACCTTC
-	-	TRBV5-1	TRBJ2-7	CASSLPGDEQYF	TGCGCCAGCAGCTTACCAGGGGACGAGCAGTACTTC
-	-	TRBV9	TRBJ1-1	CASSNQGRNTEAFF	TGTGCCAGCAGCAATCAGGGGCGGAACACTGAAGCTTTCTTT
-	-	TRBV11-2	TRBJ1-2	CASSLGMGVGYTF	TGTGCCAGCAGCTTAGGGATGGGAGTCGGCTACACCTTC
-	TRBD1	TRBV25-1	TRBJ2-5	CASSRDRGLQETQYF	TGTGCCAGCAGTCGAGACAGGGGTCTTCAAGAGACCCAGTACTTC
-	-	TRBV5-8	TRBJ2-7	CASSPTRVPYEQYF	TGTGCCAGCAGCCCGACTAGAGTACCCTACGAGCAGTACTTC